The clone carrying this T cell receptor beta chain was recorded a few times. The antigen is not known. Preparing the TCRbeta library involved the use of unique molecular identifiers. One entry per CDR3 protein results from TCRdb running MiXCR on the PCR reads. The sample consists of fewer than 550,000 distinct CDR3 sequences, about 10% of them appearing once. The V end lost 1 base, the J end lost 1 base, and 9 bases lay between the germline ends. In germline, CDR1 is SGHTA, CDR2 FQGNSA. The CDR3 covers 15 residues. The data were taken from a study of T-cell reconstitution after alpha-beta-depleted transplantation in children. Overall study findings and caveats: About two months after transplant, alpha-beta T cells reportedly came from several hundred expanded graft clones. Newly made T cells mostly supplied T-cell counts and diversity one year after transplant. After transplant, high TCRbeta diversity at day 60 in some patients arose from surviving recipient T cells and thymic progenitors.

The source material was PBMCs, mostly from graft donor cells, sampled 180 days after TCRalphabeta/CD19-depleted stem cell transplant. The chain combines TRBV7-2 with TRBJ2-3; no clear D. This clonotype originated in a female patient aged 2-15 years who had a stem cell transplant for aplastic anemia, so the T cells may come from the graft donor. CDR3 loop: CASSLVGPGTDTQYF. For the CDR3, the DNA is TGTGCCAGCAGCTTAGTTGGGCCTGGCACAGATACGCAGTATTTT.